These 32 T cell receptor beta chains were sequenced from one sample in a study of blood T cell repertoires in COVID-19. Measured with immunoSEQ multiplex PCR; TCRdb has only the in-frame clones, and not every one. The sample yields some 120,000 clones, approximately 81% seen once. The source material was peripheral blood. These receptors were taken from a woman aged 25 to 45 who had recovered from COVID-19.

CDR3 amino acids: CASSLRGGSYEQYF. The CDR3 DNA reads as TGTGCCAGCAGCTTAAGGGGCGGATCCTACGAGCAGTACTTC. The chain uses TRBV7-3 and TRBJ2-7, with D perhaps TRBD1 (5 bases). Germline values: CDR1 SGHTA, CDR2 FQGTGA. The CDR3 sequence is 14 residues long. The V end was cut by 1 base, the J end by 1 base, with 8 bases between.

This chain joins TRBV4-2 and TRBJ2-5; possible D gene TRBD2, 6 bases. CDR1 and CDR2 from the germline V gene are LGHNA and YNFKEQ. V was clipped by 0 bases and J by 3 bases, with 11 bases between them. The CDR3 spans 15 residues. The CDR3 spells CASSQDGGTKETQYF. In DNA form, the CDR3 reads TGTGCCAGCAGCCAAGATGGAGGGACGAAAGAGACCCAGTACTTC.

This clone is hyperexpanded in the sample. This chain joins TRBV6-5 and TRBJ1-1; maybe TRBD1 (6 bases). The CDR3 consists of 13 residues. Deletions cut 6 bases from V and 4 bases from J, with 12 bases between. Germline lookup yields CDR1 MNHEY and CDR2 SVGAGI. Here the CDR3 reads CASRKQGATEAFF. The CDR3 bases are TGTGCCAGCAGGAAACAGGGAGCCACTGAAGCTTTCTTT.

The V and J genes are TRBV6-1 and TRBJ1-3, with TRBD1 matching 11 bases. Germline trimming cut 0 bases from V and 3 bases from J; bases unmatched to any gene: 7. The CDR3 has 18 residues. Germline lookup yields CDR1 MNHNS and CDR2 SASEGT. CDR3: CASSEARTGGSFGNTIYF. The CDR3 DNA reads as TGTGCCAGCAGTGAAGCCCGGACAGGGGGCAGTTTTGGAAACACCATATATTTT.

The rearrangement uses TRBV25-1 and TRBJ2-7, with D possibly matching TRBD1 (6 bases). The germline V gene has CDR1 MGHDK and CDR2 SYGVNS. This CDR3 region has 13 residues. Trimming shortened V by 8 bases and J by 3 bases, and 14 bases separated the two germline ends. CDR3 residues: CASGRQENYEQYF. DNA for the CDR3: TGTGCCAGCGGTAGACAGGAGAACTACGAGCAGTACTTC.

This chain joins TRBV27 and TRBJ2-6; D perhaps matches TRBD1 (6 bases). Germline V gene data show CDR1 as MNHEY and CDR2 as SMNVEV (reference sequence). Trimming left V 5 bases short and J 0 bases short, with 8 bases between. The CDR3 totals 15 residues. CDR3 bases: TGTGCCAGCAGTGACAGGTTCTCTGGGGCCAACGTCCTGACTTTC. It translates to CASSDRFSGANVLTF.

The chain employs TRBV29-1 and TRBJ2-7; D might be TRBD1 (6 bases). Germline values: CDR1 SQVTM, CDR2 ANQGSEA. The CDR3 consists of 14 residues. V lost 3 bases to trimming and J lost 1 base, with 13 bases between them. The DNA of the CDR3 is TGCAGCGTTGATTTAGCAGGGGTTTCCTACGAGCAGTACTTC. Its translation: CSVDLAGVSYEQYF.

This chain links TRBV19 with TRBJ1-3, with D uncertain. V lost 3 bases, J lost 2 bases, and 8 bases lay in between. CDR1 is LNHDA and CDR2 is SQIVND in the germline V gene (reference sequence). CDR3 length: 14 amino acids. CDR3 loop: CASSIPEAGNTIYF. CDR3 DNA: TGTGCCAGTAGTATTCCAGAAGCTGGAAACACCATATATTTT.

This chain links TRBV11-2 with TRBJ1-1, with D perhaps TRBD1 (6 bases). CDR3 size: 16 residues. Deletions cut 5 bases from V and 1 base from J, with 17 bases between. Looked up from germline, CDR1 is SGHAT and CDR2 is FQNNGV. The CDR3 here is CASSPHTDRRNTEAFF. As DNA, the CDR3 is TGTGCCAGCAGCCCACATACAGACAGGAGGAACACTGAAGCTTTCTTT.

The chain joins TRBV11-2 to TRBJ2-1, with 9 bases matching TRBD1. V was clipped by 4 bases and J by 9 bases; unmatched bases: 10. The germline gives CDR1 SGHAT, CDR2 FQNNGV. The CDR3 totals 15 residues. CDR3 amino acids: CASSSVDRGSGEQFF. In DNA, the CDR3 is TGTGCCAGCAGCTCAGTAGACAGGGGGTCCGGTGAGCAGTTCTTC.

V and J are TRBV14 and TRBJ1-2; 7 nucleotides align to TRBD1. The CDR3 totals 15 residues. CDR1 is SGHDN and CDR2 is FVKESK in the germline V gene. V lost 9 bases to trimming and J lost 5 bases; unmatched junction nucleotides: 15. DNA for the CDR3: TGTGCCAGTAGACAGGGATCGTTCGGTCGGTATGGCTACACCTTC. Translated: CASRQGSFGRYGYTF. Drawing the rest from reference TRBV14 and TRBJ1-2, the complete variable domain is EAGVTQFPSHSVIEKGQTVTLRCDPISGHDNLYWYRRVMGKEIKFLLHFVKESKQDESGMPNNRFLAERTGGTYSTLKVQPAELEDSGVYFCASRQGSFGRYGYTFGSGTRLTVV.

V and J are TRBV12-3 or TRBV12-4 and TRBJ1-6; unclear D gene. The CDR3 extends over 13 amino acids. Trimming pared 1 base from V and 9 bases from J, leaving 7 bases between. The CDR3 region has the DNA TGTGCCAGCAGTTTAGAAGAGGGTTCACCCCTCCACTTT. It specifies CASSLEEGSPLHF.

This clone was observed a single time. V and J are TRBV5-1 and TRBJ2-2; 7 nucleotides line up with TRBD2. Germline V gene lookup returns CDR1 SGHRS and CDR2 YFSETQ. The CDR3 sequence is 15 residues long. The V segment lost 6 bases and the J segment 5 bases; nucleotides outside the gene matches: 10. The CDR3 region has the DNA TGCGCCAGCACCAACAAGGGTAGCGGGACCGGGGAGCTGTTTTTT. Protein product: CASTNKGSGTGELFF.

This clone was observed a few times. For the CDR3, the DNA is TGTGCCAGCAGCTCCGGGACAGGCTATAATTCACCCCTCCACTTT. Translating it yields CASSSGTGYNSPLHF. The chain recombines TRBV7-8 with TRBJ1-6; 8 nucleotides line up with TRBD1. Germline trimming cut 4 bases from V and 3 bases from J; bases unmatched to any gene: 2. This CDR3 is built from 15 residues. The germline V gene has CDR1 SGHVS and CDR2 FQNEAQ.

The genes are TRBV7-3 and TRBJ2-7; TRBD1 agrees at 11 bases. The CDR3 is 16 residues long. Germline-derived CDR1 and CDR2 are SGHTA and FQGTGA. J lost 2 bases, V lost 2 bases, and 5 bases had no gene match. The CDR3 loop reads CASSLSGTGGPYEQYF. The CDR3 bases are TGTGCCAGCAGCTTATCCGGGACAGGGGGGCCCTACGAGCAGTACTTC.

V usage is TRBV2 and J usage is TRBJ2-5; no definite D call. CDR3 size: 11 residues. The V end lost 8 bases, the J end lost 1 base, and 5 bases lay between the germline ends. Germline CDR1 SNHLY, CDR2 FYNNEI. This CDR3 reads CASAIQETQYF. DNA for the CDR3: TGTGCCAGCGCTATCCAAGAGACCCAGTACTTC.

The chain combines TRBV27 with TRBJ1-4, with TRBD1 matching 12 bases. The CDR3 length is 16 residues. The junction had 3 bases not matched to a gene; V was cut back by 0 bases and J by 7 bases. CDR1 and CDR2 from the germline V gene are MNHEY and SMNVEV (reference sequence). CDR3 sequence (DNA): TGTGCCAGCAGTTTATCCGGGACAGGGGGCGTTGAAAAACTGTTTTTT. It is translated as CASSLSGTGGVEKLFF.

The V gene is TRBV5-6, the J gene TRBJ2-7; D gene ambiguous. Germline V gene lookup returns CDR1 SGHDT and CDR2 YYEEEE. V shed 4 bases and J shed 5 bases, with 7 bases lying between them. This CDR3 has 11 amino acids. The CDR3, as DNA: TGTGCCAGCAGCGTGAGAGACGAGCAGTACTTC. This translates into CASSVRDEQYF.

The CDR3 DNA is TGTGCCAGTGGGGGAGGCGGTCAGCCCCAGCATTTT. Translating gives CASGGGGQPQHF. The chain joins TRBV19 to TRBJ1-5; the D gene is possibly TRBD1 (5 bases). CDR1 is LNHDA, CDR2 SQIVND, per germline (reference sequence). The CDR3 runs to 12 residues. Trimming took 8 bases from V and 6 from J, leaving 11 bases between them.

The CDR3 here is CASCLTGTDIEGQYF. The CDR3 nucleotides read TGTGCCAGCTGTCTAACCGGGACTGACATCGAGGGGCAGTACTTC. The chain uses TRBV2 and TRBJ2-7, with a tentative D call TRBD2 (6 bases). This CDR3 region has 15 residues. V shed 8 bases and J shed 9 bases, with 26 bases lying between them. Germline V lookup: CDR1 SNHLY, CDR2 FYNNEI.

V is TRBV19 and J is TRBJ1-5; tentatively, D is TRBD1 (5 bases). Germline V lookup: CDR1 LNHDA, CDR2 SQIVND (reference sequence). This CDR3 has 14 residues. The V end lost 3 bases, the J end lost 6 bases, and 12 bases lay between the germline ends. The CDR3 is CASSMVGESQPQHF. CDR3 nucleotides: TGTGCCAGTAGTATGGTAGGGGAAAGTCAGCCCCAGCATTTT.

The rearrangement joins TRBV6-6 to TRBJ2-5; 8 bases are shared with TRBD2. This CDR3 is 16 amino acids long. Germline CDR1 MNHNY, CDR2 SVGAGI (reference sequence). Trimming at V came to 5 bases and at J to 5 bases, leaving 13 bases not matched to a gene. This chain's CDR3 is CASSRMGSGGVETQYF. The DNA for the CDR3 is TGTGCCAGCAGTAGGATGGGCAGCGGGGGCGTCGAGACCCAGTACTTC.

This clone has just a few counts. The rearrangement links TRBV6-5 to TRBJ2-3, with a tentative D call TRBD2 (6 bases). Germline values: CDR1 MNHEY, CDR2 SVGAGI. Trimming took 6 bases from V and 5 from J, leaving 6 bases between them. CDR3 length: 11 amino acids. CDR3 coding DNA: TGTGCCAGCAGGACTAGAGATACGCAGTATTTT. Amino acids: CASRTRDTQYF.

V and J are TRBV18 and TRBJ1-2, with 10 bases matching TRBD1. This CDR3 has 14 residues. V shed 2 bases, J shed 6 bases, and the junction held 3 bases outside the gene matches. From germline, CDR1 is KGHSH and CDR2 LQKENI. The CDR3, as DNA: TGTGCCAGCTCACCAGGGACAGGGGACCATGGCTACACCTTC. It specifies CASSPGTGDHGYTF.

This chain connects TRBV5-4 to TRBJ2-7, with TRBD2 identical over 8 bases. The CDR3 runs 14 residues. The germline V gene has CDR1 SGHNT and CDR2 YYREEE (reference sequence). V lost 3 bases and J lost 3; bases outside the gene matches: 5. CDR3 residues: CASSSRAGVYEQYF. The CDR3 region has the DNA TGTGCCAGCAGCTCCAGAGCGGGAGTCTACGAGCAGTACTTC. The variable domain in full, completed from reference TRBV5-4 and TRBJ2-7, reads ETGVTQSPTHLIKTRGQQVTLRCSSQSGHNTVSWYQQALGQGPQFIFQYYREEENGRGNFPPRFSGLQFPNYSSELNVNALELDDSALYLCASSSRAGVYEQYFGPGTRLTVT.

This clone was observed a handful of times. CDR3 bases: TGTGCCAGCAGTGCCCAGAGGTGGGGCTACACCTTC. Translated, it gives CASSAQRWGYTF. The rearrangement joins TRBV2 to TRBJ1-2; D is uncertain. The CDR3 consists of 12 residues. Germline V gives CDR1 SNHLY, CDR2 FYNNEI. V was pared by 4 bases and J by 8 bases, with 11 bases between. Drawing the rest from reference TRBV2 and TRBJ1-2, the complete variable domain is EPEVTQTPSHQVTQMGQEVILRCVPISNHLYFYWYRQILGQKVEFLVSFYNNEISEKSEIFDDQFSVERPDGSNFTLKIRSTKLEDSAMYFCASSAQRWGYTFGSGTRLTVV.

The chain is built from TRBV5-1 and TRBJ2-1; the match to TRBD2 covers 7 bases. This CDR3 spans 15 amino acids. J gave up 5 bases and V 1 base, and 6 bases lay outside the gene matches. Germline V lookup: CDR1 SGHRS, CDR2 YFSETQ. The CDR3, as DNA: TGCGCCAGCAGCTTGAGGGGAGGGTCCCACAATGAGCAGTTCTTC. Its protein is CASSLRGGSHNEQFF.

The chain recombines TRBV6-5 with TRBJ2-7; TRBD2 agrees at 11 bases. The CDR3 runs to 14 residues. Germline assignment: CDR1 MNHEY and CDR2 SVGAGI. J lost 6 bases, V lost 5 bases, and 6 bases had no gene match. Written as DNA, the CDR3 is TGTGCCAGCAGTCTAGCGGGGGGTGCCCTCGAGCAGTACTTC. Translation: CASSLAGGALEQYF.

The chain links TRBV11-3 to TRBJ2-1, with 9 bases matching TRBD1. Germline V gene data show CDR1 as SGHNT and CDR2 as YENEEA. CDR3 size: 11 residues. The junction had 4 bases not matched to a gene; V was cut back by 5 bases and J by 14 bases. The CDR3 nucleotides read TGTGCCAGCAGCCAGGGACAGGGCAAGTTCTTC. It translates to CASSQGQGKFF.

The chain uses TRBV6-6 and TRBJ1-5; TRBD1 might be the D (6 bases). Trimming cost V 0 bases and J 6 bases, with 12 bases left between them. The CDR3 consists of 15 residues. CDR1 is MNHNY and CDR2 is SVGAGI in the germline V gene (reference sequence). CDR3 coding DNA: TGTGCCAGCAGTTACTCGGCAGGGGAGGGTCAGCCCCAGCATTTT. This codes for CASSYSAGEGQPQHF.

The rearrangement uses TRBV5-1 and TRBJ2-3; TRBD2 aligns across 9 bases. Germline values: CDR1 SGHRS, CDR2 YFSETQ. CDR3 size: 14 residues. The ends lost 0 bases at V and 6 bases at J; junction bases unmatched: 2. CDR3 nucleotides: TGCGCCAGCAGCTTGGTTACTAGCGGGGATACGCAGTATTTT. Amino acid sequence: CASSLVTSGDTQYF.

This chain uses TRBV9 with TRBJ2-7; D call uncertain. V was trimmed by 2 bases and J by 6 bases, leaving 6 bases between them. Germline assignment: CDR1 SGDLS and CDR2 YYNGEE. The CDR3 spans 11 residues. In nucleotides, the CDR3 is TGTGCCAGCAGCGTTGGAGCCGAGCAGTACTTC. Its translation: CASSVGAEQYF.